The next 20 T cell receptor beta chains were all read from a single sample in a study of control samples from healthy donors and cancer patients. The method was immunoSEQ multiplex PCR; TCRdb's version includes in-frame clones alone and lacks a portion of them. This table holds about 160,000 clones, around 94% found once. Sequencing input: PBMCs. The receptors derive from a man aged 60 to 69 with colorectal cancer.

CDR3 protein: CASSLSPLAGGFTDTQYF. The CDR3 coding sequence is TGTGCCAGCAGCTTATCCCCCCTGGCGGGGGGGTTCACAGATACGCAGTATTTT. V usage is TRBV7-2 and J usage is TRBJ2-3, with 9 bases matching TRBD2. Germline lookup yields CDR1 SGHTA and CDR2 FQGNSA. The CDR3 is 18 amino acids. The junction had 11 bases not matched to a gene; V was cut back by 2 bases and J by 2 bases.

As regards this clone: One junction end disagrees with the germline gene, perhaps due to a read error. This chain joins TRBV19 and TRBJ1-1; 9 bases agree with TRBD1. The CDR3 contains 16 residues. The germline V gene encodes CDR1 LNHDA and CDR2 SQIVND (reference sequence). In DNA form, the CDR3 reads TGTGCCAGTAGTATAAAAGGTCAGGGGGCCGGGACAGGGCATAATTTT. Protein sequence: CASSIKGQGAGTGHNF.

This chain joins TRBV7-9 and TRBJ1-2; D perhaps matches TRBD1 (6 bases). CDR3 length equals 14 residues. V was cut by 3 bases and J by 0 bases, with 8 bases left in between. Germline V CDR1 and CDR2: SEHNR, FQNEAQ (reference sequence). The CDR3 sequence: CASSFGQTNYGYTF. For the CDR3, the DNA is TGTGCCAGCAGCTTCGGACAGACTAACTATGGCTACACCTTC.

The chain joins TRBV6-5 to TRBJ1-1; no reliable D call. V dropped 3 bases and J dropped 5 bases, with 10 bases sitting between them. The CDR3 length is 13 residues. Germline CDR1 reads MNHEY; CDR2 reads SVGAGI. CDR3 nucleotide sequence: TGTGCCAGCAGTTATGGTCCGGAAACTGAAGCTTTCTTT. Its protein is CASSYGPETEAFF.

This clone was seen only once. J is TRBJ1-2 and V is TRBV7-2; D remains ambiguous. The CDR3 length is 14 residues. Trimming cost V 1 base and J 2 bases, with 8 bases left between them. The germline V gene has CDR1 SGHTA and CDR2 FQGNSA. Here the CDR3 reads CASSLEWGNYGYTF. CDR3 DNA sequence: TGTGCCAGCAGCTTAGAATGGGGAAACTATGGCTACACCTTC.

This rearrangement joins TRBV9 to TRBJ2-5; a possible D gene is TRBD2 (5 bases). Germline V lookup: CDR1 SGDLS, CDR2 YYNGEE. Trimming left V 8 bases short and J 5 bases short, with 25 bases between. There are 16 residues in the CDR3. The CDR3 nucleotides read TGTGCCAGACTCCGCTTTAAGTCGGGGTTTAATGAGACCCAGTACTTC. Translation gives CARLRFKSGFNETQYF.

This chain connects TRBV4-2 to TRBJ1-3; D is ambiguous. The germline CDR1 and CDR2 sequences are LGHNA and YNFKEQ. This CDR3 is 15 amino acids long. The V end lost 0 bases, the J end lost 8 bases, and 14 bases lay between the germline ends. The CDR3, as DNA: TGTGCCAGCAGCCAAGAGACTGCCTCGGCGGACACCATATATTTT. The encoded protein is CASSQETASADTIYF.

J is TRBJ2-1 and V is TRBV6-2 or TRBV6-3, with 13 positions matching TRBD2. CDR1 and CDR2 (germline): MNHEY, SVGEGT. Trimming at V came to 2 bases and at J to 0 bases, leaving 13 bases not matched to a gene. The CDR3 has 21 amino acids. In nucleotides, the CDR3 is TGTGCCAGCAGTTACCCCACCCGACTAGCGGGGGGCCCTAGCTCCTACAATGAGCAGTTCTTC. This sequence encodes CASSYPTRLAGGPSSYNEQFF.

V is TRBV5-1 and J is TRBJ2-5, with 9 bases identical to TRBD2. V trimming: 2 bases; J trimming: 5 bases; junction bases outside the gene matches: 10. The CDR3 is 16 amino acids. Per the germline V gene, CDR1 is SGHRS and CDR2 is YFSETQ. The CDR3 coding sequence is TGCGCCAGCAGCTTCCCGGGCGGGGGGGCACTGGAGACCCAGTACTTC. This translates into CASSFPGGGALETQYF.

The chain combines TRBV5-6 with TRBJ1-4; a possible D gene is TRBD1 (5 bases). The CDR3 sequence is 14 residues long. Trimming stripped 2 bases from V and 4 bases from J, with 9 bases between. Germline V gene lookup returns CDR1 SGHDT and CDR2 YYEEEE. CDR3 sequence: CASSLGAINEKLFF. The CDR3 DNA is TGTGCCAGCAGCTTAGGGGCAATTAATGAAAAACTGTTTTTT.

The V gene is TRBV7-2, the J gene TRBJ1-2, with a tentative D call TRBD1 (5 bases). The CDR3 consists of 13 residues. Germline V gene sequence: CDR1 SGHTA, CDR2 FQGNSA. The V end was cut by 1 base, the J end by 7 bases, with 10 bases between. CDR3 bases: TGTGCCAGCAGCTTAGGGACACTGGGTGGCTACACCTTC. This translates into CASSLGTLGGYTF.

CDR3 protein: CASRQGAGGELFF. The CDR3 DNA reads as TGTGCCAGTAGGCAGGGGGCGGGCGGGGAGCTGTTTTTT. This chain joins TRBV19 and TRBJ2-2, with 8 nucleotides matching TRBD1. This CDR3 spans 13 amino acids. V shed 6 bases, J shed 7 bases, and the junction held 4 bases outside the gene matches. Germline CDR1 is LNHDA and CDR2 is SQIVND (reference sequence).

The J gene is TRBJ1-1, the V gene TRBV7-9; 9 positions match TRBD1. The trim removed 1 base at V and 5 bases at J, leaving 2 bases unmatched. The CDR3 contains 14 residues. Per germline, CDR1 SEHNR and CDR2 FQNEAQ (reference sequence). The CDR3 region is CASSLVGTGTEAFF. CDR3 nucleotide sequence: TGTGCCAGCAGCTTAGTTGGGACAGGGACTGAAGCTTTCTTT. The full variable domain, in which reference TRBV7-9 and TRBJ1-1 provide the parts outside the CDR3, is DTGVSQNPRHKITKRGQNVTFRCDPISEHNRLYWYRQTLGQGPEFLTYFQNEAQLEKSRLLSDRFSAERPKGSFSTLEIQRTEQGDSAMYLCASSLVGTGTEAFFGQGTRLTVV.

The V call is TRBV30, the J call TRBJ1-4, with a weak D call TRBD1 (6 bases). This CDR3 comprises 13 residues. Germline CDR1 GTSNPN, CDR2 SVGIG (reference sequence). V lost 0 bases to trimming and J lost 8 bases, with 10 bases between them. CDR3 region: CAWSVSGEEKLFF. The CDR3 nucleotides read TGTGCCTGGAGTGTCTCAGGGGAGGAAAAACTGTTTTTT. Full variable domain (rest looked up from reference TRBV30 and TRBJ1-4): SQTIHQWPATLVQPVGSPLSLECTVEGTSNPNLYWYRQAAGRGLQLLFYSVGIGQISSEVPQNLSASRPQDRQFILSSKKLLLSDSGFYLCAWSVSGEEKLFFGSGTQLSVL.

This clone was counted only a few times. This chain links TRBV5-1 with TRBJ1-5; D unresolved. V lost 5 bases, J lost 0 bases, and 6 bases lay in between. The CDR3 extends over 13 amino acids. In germline, CDR1 is SGHRS, CDR2 YFSETQ. The CDR3 is CASRQNSNQPQHF. CDR3 bases: TGCGCCAGCAGACAAAATAGCAATCAGCCCCAGCATTTT.

The chain links TRBV2 to TRBJ2-2; either TRBD1 or TRBD2 may supply D (7 bases each). V gave up 1 base and J gave up 6 bases, with 15 bases separating them. CDR1 is SNHLY and CDR2 is FYNNEI in the germline V gene. The CDR3 contains 16 residues. CDR3 in DNA: TGTGCCAGCAGTGAAGGCAGGGGGGGCTTCGCCGGGGAGCTGTTTTTT. Amino acids: CASSEGRGGFAGELFF.

This clone was observed once. The chain employs TRBV18 and TRBJ2-1; 8 bases match TRBD1. V dropped 3 bases and J dropped 7; count of bases not matched to a gene: 14. This CDR3 contains 17 residues. The V gene's germline CDR1 is KGHSH and CDR2 LQKENI. The DNA for the CDR3 is TGTGCCAGCTCACCGGGTTCCGGGACAGGCCTAGAGAATGAGCAGTTCTTC. Translation gives CASSPGSGTGLENEQFF.

V usage is TRBV7-2 and J usage is TRBJ2-5; TRBD2 matches 12 bases. Germline V gives CDR1 SGHTA, CDR2 FQGNSA. The CDR3 contains 15 residues. The V segment lost 4 bases and the J segment 5 bases; nucleotides outside the gene matches: 5. The CDR3 sequence: CASSSTSGGGETQYF. CDR3 in DNA: TGTGCCAGCAGCTCGACTAGCGGGGGTGGGGAGACCCAGTACTTC.

The V and J genes are TRBV29-1 and TRBJ2-2; D is undetermined. The germline gives CDR1 SQVTM, CDR2 ANQGSEA. The length of the CDR3 is 15 residues. The germline V and J ends were trimmed by 1 base and 1 base, with 10 bases remaining between them. The CDR3 reads CSVEVGQLNTGELFF. CDR3 nucleotides: TGCAGCGTTGAAGTCGGGCAGCTGAACACCGGGGAGCTGTTTTTT.

V is TRBV5-1 and J is TRBJ2-7; maybe TRBD2 (6 bases). V lost 3 bases and J 6 bases, leaving 19 bases between the germline ends. This CDR3 contains 15 residues. The V gene's germline CDR1 is SGHRS and CDR2 YFSETQ. The CDR3 here is CASSWGTGGRSEQYF. CDR3 nucleotide sequence: TGCGCCAGCAGCTGGGGGACTGGGGGAAGGAGCGAGCAGTACTTC.